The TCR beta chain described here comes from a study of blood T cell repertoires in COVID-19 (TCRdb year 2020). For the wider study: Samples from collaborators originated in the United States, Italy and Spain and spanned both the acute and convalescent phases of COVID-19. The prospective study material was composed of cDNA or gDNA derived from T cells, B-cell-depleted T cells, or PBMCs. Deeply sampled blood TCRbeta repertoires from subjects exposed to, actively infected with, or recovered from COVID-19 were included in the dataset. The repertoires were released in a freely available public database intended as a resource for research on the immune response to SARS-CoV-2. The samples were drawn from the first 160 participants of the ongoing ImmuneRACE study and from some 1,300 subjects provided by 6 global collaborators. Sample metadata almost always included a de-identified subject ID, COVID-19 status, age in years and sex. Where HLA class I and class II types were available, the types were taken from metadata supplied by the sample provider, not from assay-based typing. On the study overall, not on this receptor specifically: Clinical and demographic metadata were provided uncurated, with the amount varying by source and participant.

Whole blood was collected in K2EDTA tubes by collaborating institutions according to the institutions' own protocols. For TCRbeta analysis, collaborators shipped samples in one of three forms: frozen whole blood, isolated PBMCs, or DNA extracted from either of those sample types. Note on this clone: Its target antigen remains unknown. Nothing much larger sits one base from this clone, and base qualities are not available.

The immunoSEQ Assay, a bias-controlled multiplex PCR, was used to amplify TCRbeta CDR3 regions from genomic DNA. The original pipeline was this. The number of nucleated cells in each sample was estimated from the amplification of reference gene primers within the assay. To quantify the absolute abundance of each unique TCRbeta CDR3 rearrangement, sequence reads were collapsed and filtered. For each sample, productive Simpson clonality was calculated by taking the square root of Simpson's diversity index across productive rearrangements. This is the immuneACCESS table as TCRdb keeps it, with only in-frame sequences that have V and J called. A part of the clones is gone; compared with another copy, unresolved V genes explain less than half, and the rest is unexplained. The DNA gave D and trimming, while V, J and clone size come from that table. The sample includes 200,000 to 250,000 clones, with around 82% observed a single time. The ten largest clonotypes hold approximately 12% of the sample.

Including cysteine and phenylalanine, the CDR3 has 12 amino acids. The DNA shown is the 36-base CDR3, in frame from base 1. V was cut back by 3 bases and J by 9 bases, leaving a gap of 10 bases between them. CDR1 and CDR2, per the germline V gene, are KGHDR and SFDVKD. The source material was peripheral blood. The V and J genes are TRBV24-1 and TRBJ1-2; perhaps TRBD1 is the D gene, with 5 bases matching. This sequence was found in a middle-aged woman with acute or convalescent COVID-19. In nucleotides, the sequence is TGTGCCACCAGTGATCCAGGGTTGCGCTACACCTTC. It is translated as CATSDPGLRYTF.